The 14 T cell receptor beta chains below come from one sample, sequenced in a study of blood T cell repertoires in COVID-19. The protocol was immunoSEQ multiplex PCR, while the TCRdb copy is restricted to in-frame clones and leaves out a portion. Of about 140,000 clones in the sample, approximately 82% are singletons; the top ten hold 11%. The sequenced sample consisted of peripheral blood. All receptors come from a man in his 60s who had recovered from COVID-19.

CDR3 amino acids: CASSLSGSQRIYEQYF. As DNA, the CDR3 is TGTGCCAGCAGCTTATCCGGGTCACAACGGATCTACGAGCAGTACTTC. The chain combines TRBV7-8 with TRBJ2-7; D gene unclear. V lost 2 bases, J lost 3 bases, and 17 bases lay in between. This CDR3 spans 16 amino acids. Germline lookup yields CDR1 SGHVS and CDR2 FQNEAQ.

For this clone: Other DNA sequences in this sample translate to the same CDR3. The V call is TRBV5-6, the J call TRBJ1-4, with TRBD1 identical over 8 bases. The CDR3 extends over 15 amino acids. The germline CDR1 and CDR2 sequences are SGHDT and YYEEEE. V was pared by 3 bases and J by 0 bases, with 1 base of the junction left unmatched. The CDR3 is CASSSTGATNEKLFF. Written as DNA, the CDR3 is TGTGCCAGCAGCTCGACAGGGGCAACTAATGAAAAACTGTTTTTT.

The chain joins TRBV14 to TRBJ2-7, with 11 bases matching TRBD2. Germline-derived CDR1 and CDR2 are SGHDN and FVKESK. This CDR3 comprises 14 residues. Losses at the gene ends were 4 bases for V and 3 bases for J; bases not matched to a gene: 2. In DNA form, the CDR3 reads TGTGCCAGCAGCCTGGGACTAGCGGTCTACGAGCAGTACTTC. Translating it yields CASSLGLAVYEQYF.

This chain links TRBV7-2 with TRBJ2-7, with 11 bases matching TRBD1. Germline CDR1 reads SGHTA; CDR2 reads FQGNSA. There are 16 residues in the CDR3. J gave up 5 bases and V 1 base, and 7 bases lay outside the gene matches. The CDR3 sequence is CASSLVGGQGADEQYF. CDR3 bases: TGTGCCAGCAGCTTAGTAGGCGGACAGGGGGCTGACGAGCAGTACTTC.

V gene TRBV19 combines with J gene TRBJ2-5; tentatively, D is TRBD2 (7 bases). The germline V gene has CDR1 LNHDA and CDR2 SQIVND (reference sequence). The CDR3 extends over 17 amino acids. V was clipped by 5 bases and J by 4 bases, with 23 bases between them. The CDR3 coding sequence is TGTGCCAGTAGTCCCTCCTTGAGGGGGGGGGATGGAGAGACCCAGTACTTC. This encodes CASSPSLRGGDGETQYF. The variable domain in full, with the rest retrieved from reference TRBV19 and TRBJ2-5, is DGGITQSPKYLFRKEGQNVTLSCEQNLNHDAMYWYRQDPGQGLRLIYYSQIVNDFQKGDIAEGYSVSREKKESFPLTVTSAQKNPTAFYLCASSPSLRGGDGETQYFGPGTRLLVL.

The chain recombines TRBV7-6 with TRBJ2-7, with 7 bases fitting TRBD2. This CDR3 region has 15 residues. J lost 2 bases, V lost 5 bases, and 9 bases had no gene match. Germline CDR1 and CDR2: SGHVS and FNYEAQ. This CDR3 reads CASSPTSGKAYEQYF. The CDR3 DNA follows: TGTGCCAGCAGCCCAACAAGCGGGAAGGCCTACGAGCAGTACTTC.

V usage is TRBV11-3 and J usage is TRBJ2-1; D is perhaps TRBD2 (6 bases). Germline V gene lookup returns CDR1 SGHNT and CDR2 YENEEA. The CDR3 is 14 residues long. With 3 bases removed from V and 9 bases from J, the gap between germline ends came to 15 bases. The CDR3 loop is CASSFGTGVGEQFF. The CDR3 DNA follows: TGTGCCAGCAGCTTTGGTACGGGGGTAGGTGAGCAGTTCTTC.

The V gene is TRBV11-1, the J gene TRBJ2-7; 7 nucleotides match TRBD2. The J segment lost 6 bases and the V segment lost 3 bases, leaving 5 bases of the junction unmatched. This CDR3 contains 13 residues. Per the germline V gene, CDR1 is SGHAT and CDR2 is FQDESV (reference sequence). CDR3 sequence reads: CASSFTSESEQYF. As DNA, the CDR3 is TGTGCCAGCAGCTTCACTAGCGAAAGCGAGCAGTACTTC.

V gene TRBV11-2 combines with J gene TRBJ2-7; TRBD2 agrees at 12 bases. Trimming cost V 5 bases and J 5 bases; bases outside gene matches: 7. This CDR3 comprises 15 residues. The germline V gene has CDR1 SGHAT and CDR2 FQNNGV. The CDR3 loop is CASSLLAGGSHEQYF. CDR3 sequence (DNA): TGTGCCAGCAGCCTTCTAGCGGGAGGGTCCCACGAGCAGTACTTC.

The genes are TRBV27 and TRBJ1-6, with a weak D call TRBD1 (6 bases). This CDR3 has 16 residues. Trimming took off 5 bases at V and 7 bases at J, with 18 bases between the two ends. Germline CDR1 reads MNHEY; CDR2 reads SMNVEV (reference sequence). CDR3 nucleotides: TGTGCCAGCAGTCCCATCGGGGGGGCAGGGAATTCACCCCTCCACTTT. This codes for CASSPIGGAGNSPLHF.

The rearrangement uses TRBV7-2 and TRBJ2-1; 11 nucleotides match TRBD2. This CDR3 comprises 14 residues. Germline CDR1 is SGHTA and CDR2 is FQGNSA. Unmatched junction bases numbered 4, after V lost 3 bases and J lost 9 bases. CDR3 in DNA: TGTGCCAGCAGCTTTGCTAGCGGGAGGTCTGAGCAGTTCTTC. Encoded protein: CASSFASGRSEQFF.

The chain has TRBV2 and TRBJ2-7, with TRBD1 identical over 8 bases. This CDR3 spans 13 amino acids. Germline CDR1 is SNHLY and CDR2 is FYNNEI. V gave up 9 bases and J gave up 12 bases; unmatched junction bases: 16. In nucleotides, the CDR3 is TGTGCCAGTGACCTCGCAGGGGGCCGTCGTCCGTACTTC. Residues: CASDLAGGRRPYF.

The rearrangement links TRBV5-1 to TRBJ2-5; 8 positions agree with TRBD1. The CDR3 consists of 15 residues. CDR1 and CDR2 (germline): SGHRS, YFSETQ. With 3 bases clipped from V and 3 bases from J, the junction kept 7 bases outside the gene matches. The CDR3 protein is CASSSGTGPKETQYF. As DNA, the CDR3 is TGCGCCAGCAGCTCGGGGACAGGACCGAAAGAGACCCAGTACTTC.

This clone was seen a single time. The V gene is TRBV5-1, the J gene TRBJ2-1, with 12 bases aligning to TRBD2. CDR1 and CDR2 from the germline V gene are SGHRS and YFSETQ. The J segment lost 3 bases and the V segment lost 4 bases, leaving 5 bases of the junction unmatched. The CDR3 is 16 amino acids. The CDR3 region is CASSPGLAGFYNEQFF. CDR3 coding DNA: TGCGCCAGCAGCCCTGGACTAGCGGGGTTCTACAATGAGCAGTTCTTC.